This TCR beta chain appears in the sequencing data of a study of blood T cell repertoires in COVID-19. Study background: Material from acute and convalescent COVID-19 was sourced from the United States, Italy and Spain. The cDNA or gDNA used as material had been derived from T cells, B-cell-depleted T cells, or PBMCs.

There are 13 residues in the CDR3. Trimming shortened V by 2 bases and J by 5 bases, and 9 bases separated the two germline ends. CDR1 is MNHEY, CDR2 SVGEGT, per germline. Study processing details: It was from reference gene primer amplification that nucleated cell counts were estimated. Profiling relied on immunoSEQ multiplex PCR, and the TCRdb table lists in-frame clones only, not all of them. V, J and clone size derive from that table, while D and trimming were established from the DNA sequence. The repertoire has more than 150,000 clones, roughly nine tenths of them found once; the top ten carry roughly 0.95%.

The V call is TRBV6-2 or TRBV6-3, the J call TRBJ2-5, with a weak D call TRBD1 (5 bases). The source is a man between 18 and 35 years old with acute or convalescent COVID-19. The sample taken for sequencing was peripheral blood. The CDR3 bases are TGTGCCAGCAGTTACACGACAGCTGAGACCCAGTACTTC. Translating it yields CASSYTTAETQYF.